These 24 T cell receptor beta chains originate from one sample sequenced in a study of blood T cell repertoires in COVID-19. The repertoire was sequenced with immunoSEQ multiplex PCR; TCRdb's copy has only in-frame clones and lacks some. Of about 49,000 clones detected, roughly 86% appear once; the ten largest clones hold over 4.5%. The sample comprised peripheral blood. The origin of the receptors is a man in his forties with active COVID-19.

The genes are TRBV19 and TRBJ2-1; D perhaps matches TRBD1 (5 bases). The CDR3 is 12 amino acids. The germline CDR1 and CDR2 sequences are LNHDA and SQIVND (reference sequence). With 5 bases removed from V and 8 bases from J, the gap between germline ends came to 10 bases. CDR3 DNA: TGTGCCAGTAGTCTCAGGGAAGATGAGCAGTTCTTC. This gives the protein CASSLREDEQFF.

The gene calls are TRBV6-4 and TRBJ2-2; 8 bases align to TRBD2. CDR1 is MRHNA, CDR2 SNTAGT, per germline. Losses at the gene ends were 4 bases for V and 3 bases for J; bases not matched to a gene: 4. The CDR3 loop spans 15 amino acids. The CDR3 loop is CASSATSAHTGELFF. CDR3 nucleotide sequence: TGTGCCAGCAGTGCGACTAGCGCCCACACCGGGGAGCTGTTTTTT.

The CDR3 DNA reads TGTGCCAGCAGCCATAAGACAGGGGGACGGGTCTATGGCTACACCTTC. Its translation: CASSHKTGGRVYGYTF. This chain connects TRBV5-6 to TRBJ1-2; 9 bases align to TRBD1. V lost 4 bases to trimming and J lost 4 bases; unmatched junction nucleotides: 11. The CDR3 runs 16 residues. CDR1 and CDR2 from the germline V gene are SGHDT and YYEEEE.

This sequence joins TRBV5-1 and TRBJ2-7; the D gene is possibly TRBD1 (6 bases). V shed 1 base and J shed 5 bases, with 16 bases lying between them. Germline loops: CDR1 SGHRS, CDR2 YFSETQ. The CDR3 covers 15 residues. This CDR3 reads CASSLYRDPANEQYF. The CDR3 DNA reads TGCGCCAGCAGCTTGTACAGGGACCCCGCCAACGAGCAGTACTTC.

The chain joins TRBV9 to TRBJ1-1, with D hard to call. This CDR3 has 15 amino acids. Germline V gives CDR1 SGDLS, CDR2 YYNGEE. The ends were cut back, 0 bases at V and 4 bases at J, with 13 bases in the middle. CDR3 nucleotide sequence: TGTGCCAGCAGCGTAGTTTCGGGGATGAGCACTGAAGCTTTCTTT. Translated: CASSVVSGMSTEAFF. The full variable domain, rest sourced from reference TRBV9 and TRBJ1-1, is DSGVTQTPKHLITATGQRVTLRCSPRSGDLSVYWYQQSLDQGLQFLIQYYNGEERAKGNILERFSAQQFPDLHSELNLSSLELGDSALYFCASSVVSGMSTEAFFGQGTRLTVV.

Comments on this clone: The junction departs from germline at one end; a sequencing error may be responsible. The chain has TRBV7-2 and TRBJ2-7; 11 bases align to TRBD2. CDR1 is SGHTA, CDR2 FQGNSA, per germline. The CDR3 sequence is 16 residues long. Here the CDR3 reads CASNLAGGPSAHEQYF. The CDR3 DNA reads as TGTGCCAGCAACTTAGCGGGAGGGCCCTCAGCACACGAGCAGTACTTC.

The sample holds a few counts of this clone. The rearrangement joins TRBV19 to TRBJ1-1, with D unresolved. Trimming stripped 2 bases from V and 1 base from J, with 8 bases between. In germline, CDR1 is LNHDA, CDR2 SQIVND (reference sequence). CDR3 size: 14 residues. CDR3 in amino acids: CASSIPRGNTEAFF. In nucleotides, the CDR3 is TGTGCCAGTAGTATACCGAGAGGGAACACTGAAGCTTTCTTT.

V usage is TRBV28 and J usage is TRBJ2-7; 11 nucleotides match TRBD1. CDR1 is MDHEN, CDR2 SYDVKM, per germline. This CDR3 contains 16 residues. Trimming at V came to 5 bases and at J to 2 bases, leaving 8 bases not matched to a gene. The CDR3 sequence: CASSGMDRGRPYEQYF. The CDR3, as DNA: TGTGCCAGCAGTGGAATGGACAGGGGGCGACCCTACGAGCAGTACTTC.

This clone has only one observation. This chain uses TRBV6-4 with TRBJ1-1, with D possibly TRBD1 on 6 matching bases. The CDR3 consists of 13 residues. CDR1 is MRHNA and CDR2 is SNTAGT in the germline V gene. The V end was cut by 2 bases, the J end by 4 bases, with 8 bases between. CDR3 coding DNA: TGTGCCAGCAGTGACAACAGGGCCACTGAAGCTTTCTTT. This gives the protein CASSDNRATEAFF.

The chain links TRBV30 to TRBJ2-5; the match to TRBD1 covers 7 bases. This CDR3 contains 15 residues. The V segment lost 2 bases and the J segment 5 bases; nucleotides outside the gene matches: 11. Germline lookup yields CDR1 GTSNPN and CDR2 SVGIG (reference sequence). CDR3 region: CAWSIGTADAETQYF. In DNA form, the CDR3 reads TGTGCCTGGAGTATCGGGACAGCGGATGCGGAGACCCAGTACTTC.

This chain uses TRBV4-1 with TRBJ2-1; 7 nucleotides agree with TRBD2. The CDR3 is made up of 13 amino acids. Trimming cost V 11 bases and J 5 bases; bases outside gene matches: 9. Per the germline V gene, CDR1 is MGHRA and CDR2 is YSYEKL. In DNA, the CDR3 is TGCGCCTCGGCAGCCAGCGGGGACAATGAGCAGTTCTTC. It specifies CASAASGDNEQFF.

The chain links TRBV11-2 to TRBJ2-2, with D unresolved. Germline V CDR1 and CDR2: SGHAT, FQNNGV. Trimming removed 7 bases at V and 5 bases at J, with 14 bases between. The CDR3 runs to 14 residues. CDR3 nucleotides: TGTGCCAGCACCGGCGGTCTCGAAACCGGGGAGCTGTTTTTT. Translating gives CASTGGLETGELFF.

The chain carries TRBV10-1 and TRBJ1-1; weak D call: TRBD1 (5 bases). The CDR3 runs to 16 residues. Germline CDR1 WNHNN, CDR2 SYGVQD (reference sequence). V lost 2 bases, J lost 5 bases, and 18 bases lay in between. This CDR3 is CASSEIGRDGGTEAFF. The CDR3 nucleotides read TGCGCCAGCAGTGAGATTGGGCGGGACGGGGGGACTGAAGCTTTCTTT.

This CDR3 is CASRPSGMLYNEQFF. DNA of the CDR3: TGTGCCAGCAGGCCTAGCGGGATGCTTTACAATGAGCAGTTCTTC. This chain connects TRBV28 to TRBJ2-1, with 9 bases matching TRBD2. CDR1 MDHEN and CDR2 SYDVKM come from the germline V gene. The CDR3 is made up of 15 amino acids. J was trimmed by 4 bases and V by 6 bases; bases with no gene match: 7.

The V and J genes are TRBV2 and TRBJ1-1; possibly TRBD1 for D (6 bases). The CDR3 runs to 15 residues. V was pared by 6 bases and J by 3 bases, with 17 bases between. Per germline, CDR1 SNHLY and CDR2 FYNNEI. The CDR3 bases are TGTGCCAGCAGGAACCTCAGGGGCCGCGACACTGAAGCTTTCTTT. Translating gives CASRNLRGRDTEAFF.

This chain links TRBV28 with TRBJ1-2; 10 bases line up with TRBD1. Unmatched junction bases numbered 11, after V lost 6 bases and J lost 7 bases. Germline values: CDR1 MDHEN, CDR2 SYDVKM. The CDR3 spans 15 residues. The CDR3 is CASSRWTGGGSGYTF. As DNA, the CDR3 is TGTGCCAGCAGCCGTTGGACAGGGGGAGGGAGTGGCTACACCTTC.

Written as DNA, the CDR3 is TGTGCCACCAGTGGTCAGGGGGCGCGAGGCTACACCTTC. This codes for CATSGQGARGYTF. This rearrangement joins TRBV24-1 to TRBJ1-2, with 8 bases that match TRBD1. V shed 5 bases and J 8 bases; nucleotides not matched to a gene: 6. Germline lookup yields CDR1 KGHDR and CDR2 SFDVKD. There are 13 residues in the CDR3.

V usage is TRBV6-4 and J usage is TRBJ1-1, with D tentatively TRBD1 (6 bases). Trimming cost V 0 bases and J 9 bases, with 8 bases left between them. The CDR3 has 12 residues. CDR1 and CDR2 (germline): MRHNA, SNTAGT. In DNA form, the CDR3 reads TGTGCCAGCAGTGACTCTAGGGGGAAAGCTTTCTTT. Translating gives CASSDSRGKAFF.

This clone was detected once. The genes are TRBV21-1 and TRBJ2-5; the DNA was not used to check the table's D call, TRBD2. TRBV21-1 is labeled a pseudogene. The CDR3 is made up of 14 amino acids. Here the CDR3 DNA reads TGTGCCAGCAGCCCCGGGAGCAGGCGAGAGACCCAGTACTTC. This encodes CASSPGSRRETQYF.

V is TRBV7-2 and J is TRBJ2-7; 7 positions agree with TRBD1. CDR1 and CDR2 from the germline V gene are SGHTA and FQGNSA. The CDR3 covers 14 residues. The trim removed 1 base at V and 4 bases at J, leaving 4 bases unmatched. CDR3 sequence (DNA): TGTGCCAGCAGCTTAGTTGGGACAGCTTACGAGCAGTACTTC. This encodes CASSLVGTAYEQYF. Variable domain in full (rest from reference TRBV7-2 and TRBJ2-7): GAGVSQSPSNKVTEKGKDVELRCDPISGHTALYWYRQSLGQGLEFLIYFQGNSAPDKSGLPSDRFSAERTGGSVSTLTIQRTQQEDSAVYLCASSLVGTAYEQYFGPGTRLTVT.

CDR3 protein: CASSIARTGGRNSPLHF. The CDR3 nucleotides are TGTGCCAGTAGTATAGCTCGGACAGGGGGTAGGAATTCACCCCTCCACTTT. The chain combines TRBV19 with TRBJ1-6, with 10 bases lining up with TRBD1. CDR3 size: 17 residues. V dropped 1 base and J dropped 7; count of bases not matched to a gene: 7. Germline assignment: CDR1 LNHDA and CDR2 SQIVND (reference sequence).

V and J are TRBV11-2 and TRBJ2-2; 7 bases map to TRBD2. V lost 5 bases, J lost 6 bases, and 15 bases stayed unmatched. From germline, CDR1 is SGHAT and CDR2 FQNNGV. The CDR3 runs 17 residues. CDR3 sequence reads: CASSGWGVLAKAGELFF. The CDR3 DNA reads TGTGCCAGCAGCGGGTGGGGTGTACTAGCGAAGGCCGGGGAGCTGTTTTTT.

The rearrangement uses TRBV6-5 and TRBJ2-7, with TRBD1 identical over 8 bases. Germline loops: CDR1 MNHEY, CDR2 SVGAGI. J gave up 3 bases and V 6 bases, and 7 bases lay outside the gene matches. The length of the CDR3 is 14 residues. CDR3 nucleotides: TGTGCCAGCAGCGACAGGGGAACCCTCTACGAGCAGTACTTC. It specifies CASSDRGTLYEQYF.

The chain is built from TRBV27 and TRBJ2-3; TRBD2 aligns across 10 bases. This CDR3 is built from 17 residues. Germline V gene sequence: CDR1 MNHEY, CDR2 SMNVEV (reference sequence). V trimming: 6 bases; J trimming: 0 bases; junction bases outside the gene matches: 9. The chain's CDR3 is CASRRDLLAGSTDTQYF. In DNA form, the CDR3 reads TGTGCCAGCAGACGAGACTTACTAGCGGGGAGCACAGATACGCAGTATTTT.